The next 23 T cell receptor beta chains were all read from a single sample in a study of vaccination effects on CD4 cells after COVID-19. Sequencing was preceded by expansion of antigen-specific CD4+ T cells with viral peptide pools in the ViraFEST assay. The culture ran for 10 days, and then CD4+ T cells were isolated. Vaccine recipients lacked prior SARS-CoV-2 infection and had negative nucleocapsid antibodies. Their antigens are not known. Generated by immunoSEQ multiplex PCR, the TCRdb table keeps only in-frame clones and is missing some. This table holds approximately 74,000 clones, 65% to 75% found once. The input for sequencing was CD4+ T cells from PBMCs cultured with HCoV-NL63 spike peptides, taken before COVID-19 vaccination. The receptors were gathered from a human donor who received a COVID-19 vaccine.

The V gene is TRBV5-1, the J gene TRBJ1-2, with TRBD1 identical over 10 bases. The V segment lost 4 bases and the J segment 8 bases; nucleotides outside the gene matches: 11. The CDR3 covers 15 residues. Germline V gives CDR1 SGHRS, CDR2 YFSETQ. The chain's CDR3 is CASSRRQGANEGYTF. As DNA, the CDR3 is TGCGCCAGCAGCCGAAGACAGGGGGCGAACGAGGGCTACACCTTC.

The chain carries TRBV2 and TRBJ1-1; no reliable D call. The length of the CDR3 is 13 residues. CDR1 is SNHLY and CDR2 is FYNNEI in the germline V gene. Deletions cut 3 bases from V and 5 bases from J, with 10 bases between. This CDR3 reads CASSEESGTEAFF. For the CDR3, the DNA is TGTGCCAGCAGTGAGGAAAGTGGGACTGAAGCTTTCTTT.

The rearrangement uses TRBV18 and TRBJ2-6; no clear D gene. The V and J ends lost 1 base and 0 bases respectively, with 7 bases between them. This CDR3 has 16 residues. Germline CDR1 KGHSH, CDR2 LQKENI. In nucleotides, the CDR3 is TGTGCCAGCTCACCACAACGTACCTCTGGGGCCAACGTCCTGACTTTC. Its translation: CASSPQRTSGANVLTF.

The V gene is TRBV9, the J gene TRBJ1-1, with D perhaps matching TRBD1 (5 bases). CDR3 length: 14 amino acids. V lost 1 base and J lost 5, with 12 bases in between. From germline, CDR1 is SGDLS and CDR2 YYNGEE. The CDR3 DNA follows: TGTGCCAGCAGCGTAAACAGCTGGGGGACTGAAGCTTTCTTT. This sequence encodes CASSVNSWGTEAFF. Together with reference TRBV9 and TRBJ1-1, the CDR3 gives the full variable domain: DSGVTQTPKHLITATGQRVTLRCSPRSGDLSVYWYQQSLDQGLQFLIQYYNGEERAKGNILERFSAQQFPDLHSELNLSSLELGDSALYFCASSVNSWGTEAFFGQGTRLTVV.

V usage is TRBV6-5 and J usage is TRBJ2-5, with D possibly TRBD1 on 6 matching bases. Deletions cut 0 bases from V and 3 bases from J, with 8 bases between. This CDR3 is 14 amino acids long. CDR1 and CDR2 (germline): MNHEY, SVGAGI. This CDR3 is CASSYSYREETQYF. The CDR3 coding sequence is TGTGCCAGCAGTTACTCTTACAGGGAAGAGACCCAGTACTTC.

V is TRBV2 and J is TRBJ2-2; 7 bases fit TRBD2. Germline trimming cut 7 bases from V and 8 bases from J; bases unmatched to any gene: 7. CDR3 length equals 13 residues. CDR1 is SNHLY, CDR2 FYNNEI, per germline. CDR3 loop: CASKREGTGELFF. CDR3 nucleotide sequence: TGTGCCAGCAAGAGGGAGGGAACGGGGGAGCTGTTTTTT.

The chain uses TRBV5-1 and TRBJ2-5; possible D gene TRBD1, 5 bases. V was trimmed by 1 base and J by 3 bases, leaving 10 bases between them. The CDR3 is made up of 14 amino acids. Germline V lookup: CDR1 SGHRS, CDR2 YFSETQ. CDR3: CASSLFQGEETQYF. DNA of the CDR3: TGCGCCAGCAGCTTGTTCCAGGGTGAAGAGACCCAGTACTTC.

The V call is TRBV21-1, the J call TRBJ2-7; the D segment call TRBD1 is taken from the table without a DNA check. TRBV21-1 is tagged as a pseudogene. There are 12 residues in the CDR3. The CDR3 sequence is CASSIRDNEQYV. DNA of the CDR3: TGTGCCAGCAGCATTCGGGACAACGAGCAGTACGTC.

The chain employs TRBV7-3 and TRBJ2-3, with D perhaps matching TRBD2 (5 bases). Germline V gene data show CDR1 as SGHTA and CDR2 as FQGTGA. The V end was cut by 3 bases, the J end by 2 bases, with 12 bases between. The CDR3 runs 15 residues. CDR3 sequence (DNA): TGTGCCAGCAGCTTGATCGGGGTCATCACAGATACGCAGTATTTT. Its translation: CASSLIGVITDTQYF.

This sequence joins TRBV5-5 and TRBJ2-1, with TRBD2 identical over 8 bases. V lost 3 bases to trimming and J lost 8 bases; unmatched junction nucleotides: 4. This CDR3 comprises 13 residues. Germline CDR1 is SGHKS and CDR2 is YYEKEE (reference sequence). CDR3 in amino acids: CASSWGLVDEQFF. CDR3 DNA sequence: TGTGCCAGCAGCTGGGGACTAGTCGATGAGCAGTTCTTC.

The chain uses TRBV10-3 and TRBJ1-5; weak D call: TRBD1 (6 bases). CDR1 ENHRY and CDR2 SYGVKD come from the germline V gene. The V end lost 9 bases, the J end lost 2 bases, and 14 bases lay between the germline ends. This CDR3 is built from 14 residues. The CDR3 DNA reads as TGTGCCATTCGACAGGCCCAGGGCAATCAGCCCCAGCATTTT. Protein sequence: CAIRQAQGNQPQHF.

This chain uses TRBV5-1 with TRBJ1-2; D remains unclear. There are 15 residues in the CDR3. From germline, CDR1 is SGHRS and CDR2 YFSETQ. Trimming cost V 1 base and J 4 bases, with 14 bases left between them. The CDR3 coding sequence is TGCGCCAGCAGCTTGTTAATGTCGCTTGGCTATGGCTACACCTTC. Translation gives CASSLLMSLGYGYTF. Filled out from reference TRBV5-1 and TRBJ1-2, the complete variable domain reads KAGVTQTPRYLIKTRGQQVTLSCSPISGHRSVSWYQQTPGQGLQFLFEYFSETQRNKGNFPGRFSGRQFSNSRSEMNVSTLELGDSALYLCASSLLMSLGYGYTFGSGTRLTVV.

CDR3 DNA: TGTGCCAGCAGTTTCGCCGGATATGGCTACACCTTC. Its translation is CASSFAGYGYTF. The V gene is TRBV28, the J gene TRBJ1-2; D unresolved. Germline CDR1 reads MDHEN; CDR2 reads SYDVKM. Trimming removed 3 bases from V and 5 bases from J, with 7 bases in between. The CDR3 consists of 12 residues.

V gene TRBV11-3 combines with J gene TRBJ2-5; D call uncertain. The germline V gene encodes CDR1 SGHNT and CDR2 YENEEA. CDR3 length: 13 residues. V lost 6 bases and J 1 base, leaving 9 bases between the germline ends. CDR3 residues: CASSLGFQETQYF. The CDR3 coding sequence is TGTGCCAGCAGTTTGGGATTCCAAGAGACCCAGTACTTC. The full variable domain, rest sourced from reference TRBV11-3 and TRBJ2-5, is EAGVVQSPRYKIIEKKQPVAFWCNPISGHNTLYWYLQNLGQGPELLIRYENEEAVDDSQLPKDRFSAERLKGVDSTLKIQPAELGDSAVYLCASSLGFQETQYFGPGTRLLVL.

This clone was counted once. The chain employs TRBV23-1 and TRBJ1-5; a possible D gene is TRBD1 (6 bases). TRBV23-1 is noted as an ORF with a role that remains uncertain. The CDR3 is made up of 13 amino acids. The ends were cut back, 0 bases at V and 7 bases at J, with 7 bases in the middle. The CDR3 here is CASSQSRGQPQHF. In DNA form, the CDR3 reads TGCGCCAGCAGTCAATCGAGGGGGCAGCCCCAGCATTTT.

This clone was observed a single time. The chain carries TRBV24-1 and TRBJ2-2; TRBD1 might be the D (6 bases). Per germline, CDR1 KGHDR and CDR2 SFDVKD. The CDR3 has 17 amino acids. Trimming removed 0 bases at V and 7 bases at J, with 17 bases between. The CDR3 DNA reads TGTGCCACCAGTGATTTGCGAGGATCTGGGGGCAACGGGGAGCTGTTTTTT. Its protein product is CATSDLRGSGGNGELFF.

This clone was seen only once. The gene calls are TRBV7-8 and TRBJ1-4, with 8 bases matching TRBD1. CDR3 length: 17 residues. J lost 0 bases, V lost 5 bases, and 8 bases had no gene match. CDR1 and CDR2 (germline): SGHVS, FQNEAQ. This CDR3 is CASSRDRPTATNEKLFF. In DNA form, the CDR3 reads TGTGCCAGCAGCCGGGACAGGCCGACTGCAACTAATGAAAAACTGTTTTTT. Based on the CDR3 plus reference TRBV7-8 and TRBJ1-4, the full variable domain is GAGVSQSPRYKVAKRGQDVALRCDPISGHVSLFWYQQALGQGPEFLTYFQNEAQLDKSGLPSDRFFAERPEGSVSTLKIQRTQQEDSAVYLCASSRDRPTATNEKLFFGSGTQLSVL.

This clone has only one observation. V gene TRBV11-2 combines with J gene TRBJ2-2; 7 bases match TRBD1. With 0 bases clipped from V and 0 bases from J, the junction kept 7 bases outside the gene matches. Germline V gene sequence: CDR1 SGHAT, CDR2 FQNNGV. The CDR3 length is 18 residues. CDR3 DNA: TGTGCCAGCAGCTTAGAACGGGACAGAAAGCCGAACACCGGGGAGCTGTTTTTT. Amino acids: CASSLERDRKPNTGELFF.

CDR3 residues: CSVRATDTQYF. CDR3 sequence (DNA): TGCAGTGTTCGGGCGACAGATACGCAGTATTTT. The rearrangement uses TRBV20-1 and TRBJ2-3; D unclear. Trimming cost V 7 bases and J 3 bases, with 8 bases left between them. This CDR3 region has 11 residues. Germline CDR1 is DFQATT and CDR2 is SNEGSKA (reference sequence).

The CDR3 protein is CASSHRPAGTLSTDTQYF. Written as DNA, the CDR3 is TGCGCCAGCAGCCACCGACCGGCCGGGACATTAAGCACAGATACGCAGTATTTT. The chain is built from TRBV4-1 and TRBJ2-3; weak D call: TRBD1 (6 bases). The CDR3 totals 18 residues. The V end lost 3 bases, the J end lost 0 bases, and 19 bases lay between the germline ends. Germline V gene data show CDR1 as MGHRA and CDR2 as YSYEKL.

By share, this clone counts as medium-sized (0.01 to 0.1%). The J gene is TRBJ2-2, the V gene TRBV7-2, with 8 bases lining up with TRBD1. After removal of 5 bases from V and 5 bases from J, the junction contained 10 bases not matched to a gene. Germline CDR1 SGHTA, CDR2 FQGNSA. CDR3 size: 16 residues. The chain's CDR3 is CASSPGGRGHTGELFF. CDR3 bases: TGTGCCAGCAGCCCAGGGGGCCGGGGACATACCGGGGAGCTGTTTTTT.

The J gene is TRBJ1-2, the V gene TRBV18; TRBD1 matches at 10 bases. The germline V gene encodes CDR1 KGHSH and CDR2 LQKENI. The CDR3 extends over 18 amino acids. Germline trimming cut 1 base from V and 2 bases from J; bases unmatched to any gene: 10. The DNA of the CDR3 is TGTGCCAGCTCACCACTCCGGGACAGGGGCTCGGGAAACTATGGCTACACCTTC. This codes for CASSPLRDRGSGNYGYTF.

The V and J genes are TRBV6-1 and TRBJ1-4, with D perhaps TRBD1 (5 bases). This CDR3 is 16 amino acids long. In germline, CDR1 is MNHNS, CDR2 SASEGT. The V end was cut by 2 bases, the J end by 0 bases, with 10 bases between. The CDR3 DNA sequence: TGTGCCAGCAGTGAACCAGGGTCTGCAACTAATGAAAAACTGTTTTTT. It translates to CASSEPGSATNEKLFF.